This note documents a single TCR beta chain sequence. What it binds is not known. A junction end diverges from the germline sequence, so it may reflect a read error. This CDR3 is also generated by other DNA sequences in the sample. The data were obtained in a study of cytomegalovirus exposure and HLA in healthy donors. Study results and limitations: An analysis was carried out at a later point. It showed that HLA-associated TCR beta chains were more clonally expanded than equally common non-associated chains. Listed as cytomegalovirus-associated were more than 150 TCR beta chains. Later genetic work tied a missense DCLRE1C variant to beta-chain V and J trimming.

The V gene's germline CDR1 is SGHNT and CDR2 YYREEE (reference sequence). This CDR3 is 16 amino acids long. PCR amplification relied on 60 Vbeta primers (plus 13 Jbeta primers). The method was immunoSEQ multiplex PCR; TCRdb's version includes in-frame clones alone and lacks a portion of them. This sample yields more than 100,000 clones, of which 65% to 80% are seen a single time; 25% to 35% belongs to the top ten. What was sequenced was PBMCs. This TCR came from a man in his fifties or sixties in good health and CMV-seropositive. The gene calls are TRBV5-4 and TRBJ2-2, with D possibly matching TRBD1 (7 bases). CDR3 loop: CASSPPQGGNTGELFF. CDR3 bases: TGTGCCAGCAGCCCACCCCAGGGGGGAAACACTGGGGAGCTGTTTTTT.